Shown below are 19 T cell receptor beta chains from a single sample sequenced in a study of cytomegalovirus exposure and HLA in healthy donors. 60 Vbeta and 13 Jbeta primers were used in PCR. Sequencing used immunoSEQ multiplex PCR; TCRdb keeps in-frame clones, though not all of them. The repertoire holds 81,000 or so clones, with about four fifths as singletons. The sample consisted of PBMCs. The receptors were sampled from a man aged 60-69 years in good health and CMV-seronegative.

This clone has a handful of counts. This chain joins TRBV6-5 and TRBJ1-1; D call uncertain. Germline V gene lookup returns CDR1 MNHEY and CDR2 SVGAGI. The ends were cut back, 2 bases at V and 0 bases at J, with 10 bases in the middle. The CDR3 contains 15 residues. The CDR3, as DNA: TGTGCCAGCAGTTACAGCGCAGAACTGAACACTGAAGCTTTCTTT. Amino acids: CASSYSAELNTEAFF.

This clone was seen once. The J gene is TRBJ2-5, the V gene TRBV29-1, with 9 nucleotides matching TRBD2. The junction had 7 bases not matched to a gene; V was cut back by 3 bases and J by 5 bases. The CDR3 spans 14 residues. From germline, CDR1 is SQVTM and CDR2 ANQGSEA. CDR3 bases: TGCAGCGTTGACGGCGGGGGGGCCGGGGAGACCCAGTACTTC. Its translation is CSVDGGGAGETQYF.

The genes are TRBV5-1 and TRBJ2-7, with TRBD1 matching over 8 bases. Germline V CDR1 and CDR2: SGHRS, YFSETQ. Trimming took 5 bases from V and 5 from J; bases not matched to a gene: 9. CDR3 size: 14 residues. In DNA form, the CDR3 reads TGCGCCAGCAGTGAGCAGGGGGCGAGGGACGAGCAGTACTTC. This encodes CASSEQGARDEQYF.

This clone was seen more than once but under ten times. V gene TRBV11-3 combines with J gene TRBJ2-7, with D possibly matching TRBD2 (6 bases). The V end lost 5 bases, the J end lost 0 bases, and 8 bases lay between the germline ends. CDR3 length equals 13 residues. Looked up from germline, CDR1 is SGHNT and CDR2 is YENEEA. The CDR3 bases are TGTGCCAGCAGCCACGGGGGCTCCTACGAGCAGTACTTC. This gives the protein CASSHGGSYEQYF.

Remarks on this clone: Compared with germline, one end of the junction differs, possibly owing to a read error. The V call is TRBV7-9, the J call TRBJ1-2; D is unclear. The CDR3 sequence is 13 residues long. Per germline, CDR1 SEHNR and CDR2 FQNEAQ (reference sequence). The chain's CDR3 is CSSSLDWEGGYTF. Here the CDR3 DNA reads TGTTCCAGCAGCTTAGACTGGGAGGGAGGCTACACCTTC.

This clone was seen only once. The chain uses TRBV7-9 and TRBJ2-1; 13 bases match TRBD2. Germline CDR1 reads SEHNR; CDR2 reads FQNEAQ (reference sequence). This CDR3 spans 15 amino acids. Trimming at V came to 5 bases and at J to 4 bases, leaving 2 bases not matched to a gene. CDR3 sequence (DNA): TGTGCCAGCAGCCCACTAGCGGGGGGGTACAATGAGCAGTTCTTC. Amino acid sequence: CASSPLAGGYNEQFF.

In its sample, this clone was seen once. The V call is TRBV2, the J call TRBJ2-5, with D possibly TRBD2 on 7 matching bases. The V gene's germline CDR1 is SNHLY and CDR2 FYNNEI. This CDR3 contains 14 residues. V was cut by 6 bases and J by 4 bases, with 15 bases left in between. The CDR3 reads CASSGLRGGETQYF. For the CDR3, the DNA is TGTGCCAGCAGCGGCCTGAGGGGGGGAGAGACCCAGTACTTC.

In this sample, this clone turned up once. This chain connects TRBV5-1 to TRBJ2-7, with TRBD2 matching over 8 bases. This CDR3 contains 14 residues. The germline V gene has CDR1 SGHRS and CDR2 YFSETQ. Unmatched junction bases numbered 13, after V lost 10 bases and J lost 4 bases. The CDR3 here is CAHPTGGPGYEQYF. The CDR3 DNA is TGCGCCCATCCGACGGGGGGGCCGGGGTACGAGCAGTACTTC.

V gene TRBV5-8 combines with J gene TRBJ2-7; TRBD1 might be the D (5 bases). V shed 6 bases and J shed 1 base, with 11 bases lying between them. CDR1 and CDR2 (germline): SGHTS, YDEGEE. CDR3 length: 13 amino acids. CDR3 DNA: TGTGCCAGCACGTTCCAGGGTTCCTACGAGCAGTACTTC. It translates to CASTFQGSYEQYF.

The chain has TRBV5-4 and TRBJ2-5; TRBD1 matches at 8 bases. With V trimmed by 5 bases and J by 5 bases, 11 bases remained unmatched. Germline assignment: CDR1 SGHNT and CDR2 YYREEE (reference sequence). There are 15 residues in the CDR3. CDR3 loop: CASRRDRSFGETQYF. As DNA, the CDR3 is TGTGCCAGCAGGCGGGACAGGTCTTTTGGGGAGACCCAGTACTTC.

The rearrangement links TRBV27 to TRBJ1-5; D unresolved. CDR1 is MNHEY, CDR2 SMNVEV, per germline (reference sequence). CDR3 length: 14 amino acids. V lost 2 bases, J lost 7 bases, and 12 bases lay in between. DNA for the CDR3: TGTGCCAGCAGTTTAATAGGTTACGGGCAGCCCCAGCATTTT. It is translated as CASSLIGYGQPQHF.

This chain connects TRBV5-6 to TRBJ2-3; TRBD2 is a possible D gene (7 bases). V gave up 4 bases and J gave up 2 bases, with 20 bases separating them. This CDR3 has 17 residues. Germline V gene data show CDR1 as SGHDT and CDR2 as YYEEEE. CDR3 protein: CASSIGYTGGYTDTQYF. CDR3 sequence (DNA): TGTGCCAGCAGCATTGGGTATACGGGGGGCTACACAGATACGCAGTATTTT.

The chain uses TRBV6-5 and TRBJ1-5; TRBD1 agrees at 8 bases. The V segment lost 5 bases and the J segment 6 bases; nucleotides outside the gene matches: 3. Germline V gene data show CDR1 as MNHEY and CDR2 as SVGAGI. The CDR3 is made up of 13 amino acids. The CDR3 DNA reads as TGTGCCAGCAGTACAGGGGGTGGTCAGCCCCAGCATTTT. Residues: CASSTGGGQPQHF.

This clone occurred a few times. The CDR3 here is CASEGALNTEAFF. The CDR3 DNA reads as TGTGCCAGTGAGGGGGCCTTGAACACTGAAGCTTTCTTT. The chain is built from TRBV19 and TRBJ1-1; 7 bases fit TRBD1. V lost 8 bases to trimming and J lost 0 bases; unmatched junction nucleotides: 3. Germline values: CDR1 LNHDA, CDR2 SQIVND (reference sequence). The CDR3 loop spans 13 amino acids.

The genes are TRBV30 and TRBJ2-4; TRBD2 agrees at 8 bases. CDR1 and CDR2 (germline): GTSNPN, SVGIG (reference sequence). V lost 0 bases, J lost 0 bases, and 4 bases stayed unmatched. The CDR3 is 16 residues long. The CDR3 loop is CAWSVQLAGAKNIQYF. CDR3 in DNA: TGTGCCTGGAGTGTACAGCTAGCGGGAGCCAAAAACATTCAGTACTTC.

CDR3 sequence (DNA): TGTGCCAGCAGTTACCGGGAGTCCCCAGATACGCAGTATTTT. Its protein is CASSYRESPDTQYF. This chain uses TRBV6-5 with TRBJ2-3; tentatively, D is TRBD2 (6 bases). Germline assignment: CDR1 MNHEY and CDR2 SVGAGI. V gave up 2 bases and J gave up 4 bases, with 10 bases separating them. This CDR3 comprises 14 residues.

This rearrangement joins TRBV5-1 to TRBJ1-2, with 9 bases that match TRBD1. From germline, CDR1 is SGHRS and CDR2 YFSETQ. Trimming cost V 3 bases and J 4 bases; bases outside gene matches: 1. This CDR3 region has 13 residues. The CDR3 region is CASSSGQGYGYTF. CDR3 nucleotide sequence: TGCGCCAGCAGCTCGGGACAGGGCTATGGCTACACCTTC. Using reference TRBV5-1 and TRBJ1-2 for the parts outside the CDR3, the full variable domain is KAGVTQTPRYLIKTRGQQVTLSCSPISGHRSVSWYQQTPGQGLQFLFEYFSETQRNKGNFPGRFSGRQFSNSRSEMNVSTLELGDSALYLCASSSGQGYGYTFGSGTRLTVV.

The CDR3 DNA reads as TGCAGCGTTGGACTTAGCGGGGCCGCGAACACCGGGGAGCTGTTTTTT. Translated, it gives CSVGLSGAANTGELFF. The genes are TRBV29-1 and TRBJ2-2, with 8 bases aligning to TRBD2. Germline-derived CDR1 and CDR2 are SQVTM and ANQGSEA. The V and J ends lost 4 bases and 0 bases, in that order; junction bases with no gene match: 7. This CDR3 is 16 amino acids long.

V gene TRBV5-7 combines with J gene TRBJ1-2; possibly TRBD1 for D (6 bases). TRBV5-7 is an ORF; its function is uncertain. The CDR3 contains 14 residues. V was trimmed by 1 base and J by 8 bases, leaving 15 bases between them. CDR3 sequence reads: CASSLKTGRGGYTF. The DNA for the CDR3 is TGTGCCAGCAGCTTGAAAACAGGGAGAGGAGGCTACACCTTC.